What follows are 19 T cell receptor beta chains derived from one specimen sequenced in a study of shared clonotypes between healthy human individuals. Sequenced by immunoSEQ multiplex PCR; TCRdb stores in-frame clones only, minus some. The profile shows approximately 1,500,000 clones, 95% to 97% of them singletons. Sequences were obtained from naive CD4+ T cells sorted from blood. Sample subset: CD45RA+ positively selected. Receptor source: a man younger than 40 in good health.

V and J are TRBV5-1 and TRBJ2-5, with 8 bases fitting TRBD2. Germline V gene data show CDR1 as SGHRS and CDR2 as YFSETQ. The CDR3 consists of 17 residues. Trimming removed 4 bases from V and 0 bases from J; junction bases left unmatched: 11. This chain's CDR3 is CASSPRTGGSYQETQYF. CDR3 in DNA: TGCGCCAGCAGCCCCCGGACGGGAGGGTCTTACCAAGAGACCCAGTACTTC.

This sequence joins TRBV19 and TRBJ1-2, with 9 bases fitting TRBD1. The germline gives CDR1 LNHDA, CDR2 SQIVND (reference sequence). CDR3 length: 13 residues. V lost 5 bases and J lost 7; bases outside the gene matches: 5. The DNA for the CDR3 is TGTGCCAGTAGTCCCGGGACAGGGATTGGCTACACCTTC. Encoded protein: CASSPGTGIGYTF.

The chain recombines TRBV28 with TRBJ2-1, with D unresolved. The CDR3 length is 11 residues. Trimming removed 3 bases at V and 9 bases at J, with 6 bases between. From germline, CDR1 is MDHEN and CDR2 SYDVKM. The CDR3 DNA is TGTGCCAGCAGTTTTTTGGGTGAGCAGTTCTTC. This gives the protein CASSFLGEQFF.

The chain joins TRBV18 to TRBJ2-7; no definite D call. CDR3 size: 14 residues. The germline CDR1 and CDR2 sequences are KGHSH and LQKENI. The V end lost 3 bases, the J end lost 3 bases, and 12 bases lay between the germline ends. The CDR3 is CASSPPGERYEQYF. Here the CDR3 DNA reads TGTGCCAGCTCACCGCCCGGAGAGCGCTACGAGCAGTACTTC.

On this clone itself: Other DNA sequences in this specimen translate into the identical CDR3. The rearrangement uses TRBV27 and TRBJ2-7; D gene uncertain. The CDR3 runs to 11 residues. Germline CDR1 is MNHEY and CDR2 is SMNVEV (reference sequence). Between the trimmed V and J ends, which lost 6 bases and 3 bases, there was a span of 6 bases. This CDR3 reads CASRGIYEQYF. CDR3 coding DNA: TGTGCCAGCAGGGGGATCTACGAGCAGTACTTC.

This chain connects TRBV11-3 to TRBJ2-3; TRBD2 aligns across 8 bases. V was clipped by 5 bases and J by 2 bases; unmatched bases: 9. This CDR3 region has 16 residues. Germline V gene data show CDR1 as SGHNT and CDR2 as YENEEA. The CDR3: CASSQSGGFSTDTQYF. As DNA, the CDR3 is TGTGCCAGCAGCCAAAGCGGGGGCTTCTCCACAGATACGCAGTATTTT.

The V gene is TRBV18, the J gene TRBJ2-1; 8 nucleotides agree with TRBD1. V lost 8 bases and J lost 0; bases outside the gene matches: 0. This CDR3 is built from 13 residues. Germline V gene sequence: CDR1 KGHSH, CDR2 LQKENI. CDR3 residues: CASTGGSYNEQFF. The DNA of the CDR3 is TGTGCCAGCACAGGGGGCTCCTACAATGAGCAGTTCTTC. Combining the CDR3 with reference TRBV18 and TRBJ2-1 gives the whole variable domain NAGVMQNPRHLVRRRGQEARLRCSPMKGHSHVYWYRQLPEEGLKFMVYLQKENIIDESGMPKERFSAEFPKEGPSILRIQQVVRGDSAAYFCASTGGSYNEQFFGPGTRLTVL.

This chain links TRBV11-2 with TRBJ2-7; 8 nucleotides line up with TRBD1. The CDR3 totals 16 residues. The ends lost 5 bases at V and 3 bases at J; junction bases unmatched: 12. Germline loops: CDR1 SGHAT, CDR2 FQNNGV. The CDR3 region has the DNA TGTGCCAGCAGCCACCTCCCATGGACAGGGAGCTACGAGCAGTACTTC. It translates to CASSHLPWTGSYEQYF.

The V and J genes are TRBV14 and TRBJ2-3; no clear D. Deletions cut 2 bases from V and 1 base from J, with 13 bases between. Per the germline V gene, CDR1 is SGHDN and CDR2 is FVKESK. The CDR3 extends over 16 amino acids. The CDR3 here is CASSQLLEWGTDTQYF. In nucleotides, the CDR3 is TGTGCCAGCAGCCAACTGCTAGAGTGGGGCACAGATACGCAGTATTTT. The full variable domain, with the rest looked up from reference TRBV14 and TRBJ2-3, is EAGVTQFPSHSVIEKGQTVTLRCDPISGHDNLYWYRRVMGKEIKFLLHFVKESKQDESGMPNNRFLAERTGGTYSTLKVQPAELEDSGVYFCASSQLLEWGTDTQYFGPGTRLTVL.

The V and J genes are TRBV5-4 and TRBJ1-5, with D unresolved. V lost 0 bases and J 2 bases, leaving 15 bases between the germline ends. CDR3 length: 17 amino acids. The germline V gene has CDR1 SGHNT and CDR2 YYREEE (reference sequence). The DNA of the CDR3 is TGTGCCAGCAGCTTGGGCCCGACGGGGATGGGCAATCAGCCCCAGCATTTT. Amino acid sequence: CASSLGPTGMGNQPQHF.

This chain uses TRBV18 with TRBJ1-2; TRBD1 is a possible D gene (6 bases). From germline, CDR1 is KGHSH and CDR2 LQKENI. This CDR3 comprises 16 residues. Trimming took 3 bases from V and 4 from J, leaving 18 bases between them. For the CDR3, the DNA is TGTGCCAGCTCACCGTGGAGGGGGGGAGTAGGCTATGGCTACACCTTC. Translated, it gives CASSPWRGGVGYGYTF. Supplemented by reference TRBV18 and TRBJ1-2, the full variable domain reads NAGVMQNPRHLVRRRGQEARLRCSPMKGHSHVYWYRQLPEEGLKFMVYLQKENIIDESGMPKERFSAEFPKEGPSILRIQQVVRGDSAAYFCASSPWRGGVGYGYTFGSGTRLTVV.

Regarding this clone: Other DNA sequences within the sample encode an identical CDR3. The rearrangement links TRBV29-1 to TRBJ2-7; D is possibly TRBD2 (6 bases). The CDR3 runs to 12 residues. With 5 bases removed from V and 2 bases from J, the gap between germline ends came to 10 bases. The germline V gene has CDR1 SQVTM and CDR2 ANQGSEA. The CDR3 is CSVRDSAYEQYF. The CDR3 DNA is TGCAGCGTTAGGGACTCCGCCTACGAGCAGTACTTC.

The DNA for the CDR3 is TGTGCCGGCGTGACAGTCAGCGGGGCTGAAGCTTTCTTT. It codes for CAGVTVSGAEAFF. The chain uses TRBV6-1 and TRBJ1-1; a weak D match, TRBD1 (5 bases). The germline CDR1 and CDR2 sequences are MNHNS and SASEGT. This CDR3 has 13 residues. Between the trimmed V and J ends, which lost 11 bases and 6 bases, there was a span of 19 bases.

V and J are TRBV2 and TRBJ2-2; D may correspond to TRBD1 or TRBD2 (6 bases each). V was clipped by 8 bases and J by 7 bases, with 17 bases between them. CDR3 length: 14 residues. Germline loops: CDR1 SNHLY, CDR2 FYNNEI. The chain's CDR3 is CASGTRGGGGELFF. The CDR3 DNA follows: TGTGCCAGCGGAACTCGCGGAGGGGGCGGGGAGCTGTTTTTT.

This clone is a singleton in its sample. J is TRBJ1-1 and V is TRBV2; a possible D gene is TRBD1 (5 bases). CDR1 SNHLY and CDR2 FYNNEI come from the germline V gene. The V end was cut by 1 base, the J end by 5 bases, with 11 bases between. The CDR3 sequence is 14 residues long. The CDR3 loop is CASSEVGGGTEAFF. CDR3 nucleotides: TGTGCCAGCAGTGAAGTGGGGGGGGGTACTGAAGCTTTCTTT.

This clone was observed a handful of times. This chain uses TRBV30 with TRBJ1-2; D not certain. In germline, CDR1 is GTSNPN, CDR2 SVGIG (reference sequence). This CDR3 has 10 residues. The germline V and J ends were trimmed by 3 bases and 7 bases, with 6 bases remaining between them. The CDR3 protein is CAWRGSGYTF. Here the CDR3 DNA reads TGTGCCTGGAGGGGTTCTGGCTACACCTTC. Full variable domain (remainder filled in from reference TRBV30 and TRBJ1-2): SQTIHQWPATLVQPVGSPLSLECTVEGTSNPNLYWYRQAAGRGLQLLFYSVGIGQISSEVPQNLSASRPQDRQFILSSKKLLLSDSGFYLCAWRGSGYTFGSGTRLTVV.

The chain joins TRBV6-5 to TRBJ1-5, with 8 bases matching TRBD1. The junction had 4 bases not matched to a gene; V was cut back by 0 bases and J by 6 bases. The germline V gene encodes CDR1 MNHEY and CDR2 SVGAGI. This CDR3 is built from 15 residues. The DNA of the CDR3 is TGTGCCAGCAGTTACTCGACAGGGGTAGGTCAGCCCCAGCATTTT. Its translation is CASSYSTGVGQPQHF.

With respect to this clone: The same CDR3 arises from other DNA sequences in this sample as well. The V and J genes are TRBV6-1 and TRBJ1-2; no firm D call. Germline V CDR1 and CDR2: MNHNS, SASEGT. The CDR3 spans 12 residues. V shed 6 bases and J shed 2 bases, with 7 bases lying between them. CDR3 bases: TGTGCCAGCAGCGACAAAAACTATGGCTACACCTTC. This gives the protein CASSDKNYGYTF.

This sequence joins TRBV9 and TRBJ2-3, with 11 bases that match TRBD2. CDR1 SGDLS and CDR2 YYNGEE come from the germline V gene. The CDR3 has 17 amino acids. The V segment lost 0 bases and the J segment 2 bases; nucleotides outside the gene matches: 5. CDR3 DNA: TGTGCCAGCAGCGTAGAACTAGCGGGAGTTCACACAGATACGCAGTATTTT. This gives the protein CASSVELAGVHTDTQYF.